Each of the 3 T cell receptor beta chains below was sequenced from the same sample in a study of CD8+CD57+ T cells in acquired aplastic anemia. It was genomic DNA that served as the template for profiling TCR beta VDJ and CDR3. TCRdb re-called the reads with MiXCR, one entry per CDR3 protein. The table includes roughly 250,000 distinct CDR3 sequences, 82% detected once. Sequencing involved patients with CD8+CD57+ cell expansion previously shown by flow cytometry. Specimen: sorted CD4+, CD8+, or CD8+CD57+ T cells (not recorded which) from PBMCs. These receptors were obtained from a human donor with aplastic anemia.

This chain joins TRBV7-9 and TRBJ2-1, with D possibly being TRBD2 (5 bases). V dropped 4 bases and J dropped 11 bases, with 24 bases sitting between them. The CDR3 is 16 residues long. CDR1 is SEHNR and CDR2 is FQNEAQ in the germline V gene (reference sequence). The CDR3 nucleotides read TGTGCCAGCAGCTCATCGGGAACTTGGGGAAGCACCCAGCAGTTCTTC. This codes for CASSSSGTWGSTQQFF.

This clonotype was picked up one time. The J gene is TRBJ1-2, the V gene TRBV10-3; TRBD1 is a possible D gene (6 bases). Deletions cut 3 bases from V and 2 bases from J, with 10 bases between. From germline, CDR1 is ENHRY and CDR2 SYGVKD. CDR3 length equals 14 residues. For the CDR3, the DNA is TGTGCCATCAGTGACCAGGGGAGCAACTATGGCTACACCTTC. Its translation: CAISDQGSNYGYTF.

V gene TRBV24-1 combines with J gene TRBJ2-1, with 8 bases that match TRBD2. Germline V gene lookup returns CDR1 KGHDR and CDR2 SFDVKD. This CDR3 is 16 amino acids long. Trimming cost V 4 bases and J 9 bases; bases outside gene matches: 13. CDR3 region: CATSDPTYRGGGEQFF. DNA of the CDR3: TGTGCCACCAGTGACCCCACCTACCGGGGGGGCGGTGAGCAGTTCTTC.